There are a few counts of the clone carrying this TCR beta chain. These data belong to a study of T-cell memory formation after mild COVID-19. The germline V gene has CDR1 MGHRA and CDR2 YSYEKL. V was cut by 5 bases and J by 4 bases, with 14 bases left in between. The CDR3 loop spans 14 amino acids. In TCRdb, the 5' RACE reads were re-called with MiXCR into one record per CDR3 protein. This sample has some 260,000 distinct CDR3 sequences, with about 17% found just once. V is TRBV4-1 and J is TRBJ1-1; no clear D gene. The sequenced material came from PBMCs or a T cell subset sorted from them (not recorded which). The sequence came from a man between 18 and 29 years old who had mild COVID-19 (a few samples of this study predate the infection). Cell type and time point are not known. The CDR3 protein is CASSGRTVGTEAFF. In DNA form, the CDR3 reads TGCGCCAGCAGCGGGCGTACGGTGGGCACTGAAGCTTTCTTT.